What follows are 8 T cell receptor beta chains derived from one specimen sequenced in a study of cytomegalovirus exposure and HLA in healthy donors (dated by TCRdb to about 2017). Library preparation was by the immunoSEQ multiplex PCR assay. A mixture of 60 forward primers for TCR Vbeta segments and 13 reverse primers for TCR Jbeta segments was used in the multiplex PCR. TCRdb holds this immuneACCESS table with in-frame rearrangements only. Some clones are missing; in checked studies, unresolved V genes explain under half, and the rest has no known cause. In all, the sample holds about 160,000 clones, and around 80% of those were seen once. Of the sample, about 6.3% falls within the top ten clones. Sequencing used PBMCs. These receptors were collected from a male donor in good health and CMV-seropositive.

The V call is TRBV11-3, the J call TRBJ2-5; 9 nucleotides align to TRBD1. The J segment lost 1 base and the V segment lost 5 bases, leaving 5 bases of the junction unmatched. Germline CDR1 and CDR2: SGHNT and YENEEA. The CDR3 is made up of 15 amino acids. The CDR3 protein is CASSQGQGAQETQYF. CDR3 bases: TGTGCCAGCAGCCAGGGACAGGGAGCCCAAGAGACCCAGTACTTC.

V and J are TRBV7-8 and TRBJ2-7, with 7 bases lining up with TRBD1. Germline CDR1 is SGHVS and CDR2 is FQNEAQ. This CDR3 contains 14 residues. V lost 5 bases, J lost 5 bases, and 9 bases stayed unmatched. For the CDR3, the DNA is TGTGCCAGCAGCATCCGACAGGGTCACCACGAGCAGTACTTC. Translation gives CASSIRQGHHEQYF. The full variable domain, with the rest looked up from reference TRBV7-8 and TRBJ2-7, is GAGVSQSPRYKVAKRGQDVALRCDPISGHVSLFWYQQALGQGPEFLTYFQNEAQLDKSGLPSDRFFAERPEGSVSTLKIQRTQQEDSAVYLCASSIRQGHHEQYFGPGTRLTVT.

The gene calls are TRBV7-8 and TRBJ2-7, with D possibly being TRBD1 (6 bases). The V and J ends lost 6 bases and 2 bases respectively, with 14 bases between them. This CDR3 has 14 residues. CDR1 is SGHVS and CDR2 is FQNEAQ in the germline V gene. CDR3 protein: CASSNRDTTYEQYF. For the CDR3, the DNA is TGTGCCAGCAGTAACCGGGACACAACCTACGAGCAGTACTTC.

The chain is built from TRBV4-1 and TRBJ2-3; 11 nucleotides agree with TRBD2. CDR1 and CDR2 (germline): MGHRA, YSYEKL. V lost 6 bases to trimming and J lost 2 bases; unmatched junction nucleotides: 1. CDR3 size: 14 residues. The CDR3 DNA is TGCGCCAGCAGGACTAGCGGGGACACAGATACGCAGTATTTT. Translated, it gives CASRTSGDTDTQYF.

Turning to this clone: A junction boundary mismatches the germline segment, possibly from a read error. V and J are TRBV7-9 and TRBJ1-2; 7 bases agree with TRBD1. This CDR3 spans 12 amino acids. Germline CDR1 and CDR2: SEHNR and FQNEAQ (reference sequence). DNA of the CDR3: TGTTCCAGCAGCTTAGGGGGCGGTGGCTACACCTTC. Translating it yields CSSSLGGGGYTF.

In this sample, this clone turned up a few times. This sequence joins TRBV6-5 and TRBJ2-7; possibly TRBD2 for D (5 bases). This CDR3 has 12 residues. Germline loops: CDR1 MNHEY, CDR2 SVGAGI. The ends were cut back, 4 bases at V and 5 bases at J, with 9 bases in the middle. DNA for the CDR3: TGTGCCAGCAGTTCCGGAGGTGACGAGCAGTACTTC. It specifies CASSSGGDEQYF.

The chain carries TRBV7-2 and TRBJ2-7, with 9 positions matching TRBD2. The CDR3 covers 15 residues. With V trimmed by 5 bases and J by 2 bases, 7 bases remained unmatched. Germline CDR1 is SGHTA and CDR2 is FQGNSA. The CDR3 spells CASSLNSGSAYEQYF. The CDR3 bases are TGTGCCAGCAGCCTAAATAGCGGGAGCGCCTACGAGCAGTACTTC.

This clone was detected once. The chain joins TRBV10-3 to TRBJ2-2; 10 nucleotides align to TRBD2. The germline gives CDR1 ENHRY, CDR2 SYGVKD. This CDR3 has 16 residues. J was trimmed by 3 bases and V by 7 bases; bases with no gene match: 8. The CDR3 spells CAIKRLAGEDTGELFF. DNA of the CDR3: TGTGCCATCAAGAGGCTAGCGGGAGAGGACACCGGGGAGCTGTTTTTT.